A single TCR beta chain is shown here with its context. The table lists this clonotype with a few counts. No antigen is known for it. Base qualities were left out, and no much larger clone turns up one base away. These data come from a study of T cells after yellow fever vaccination (dated by TCRdb to about 2019). Looking at the study overall: Libraries from fractions with low cell numbers were prepared with the SMART-Seq v4 Ultra Low Input RNA kit. Two healthy male donors, one aged 18 to 30 and one aged 30 to 40 years, made up the cohort. Bulk PBMC replicates and cell subsets were isolated from blood drawn at multiple timepoints before and after both primary and secondary immunization. To track T-cell clones before and after primary and booster YFV17D yellow fever vaccination, bulk TCR alpha and beta repertoires were sequenced longitudinally. Summary of the overall study and its limitations: The secondary T-cell response was weaker than the primary response but faster, peaking on day 5 instead of day 15. A small share of clonotypes was detected in both CD4 and CD8 compartments, with the overlap likely arising from convergent recombination. Because only a couple of donors were included in the study, the extent to which the findings can be generalized is limited. After the booster, most clones that had expanded after primary vaccination were detected again (around 95% of CD4 and roughly 86% of CD8), suggesting broad maintenance of memory. Computational filtering was needed because FACS-sorted repertoires could contain abundant contaminating clonotypes from the bulk population.

Reading the label with the study, this specimen's treatment or condition is: live attenuated yellow fever vaccine strain. At each blood-draw timepoint, two biological replicates of bulk PBMCs were obtained. A standard Ficoll-Paque protocol was used to isolate PBMCs from peripheral blood. RNA was extracted with TriZol from bulk PBMCs, CD4 and CD8 fractions, and dextramer-positive and dextramer-negative fractions. CDR1 and CDR2 (SGHTA, FQGNSA) derive from the germline V gene. From the cysteine up to the phenylalanine, the CDR3 has a length of 15 residues. Only the CDR3 region is kept as DNA, spanning 45 bases read in frame from base 1. V is cut by 1 base and J by 3 bases, and the space between the germline ends is 9 bases. TCR cDNA was synthesized by 5'RACE template switching, which introduced a universal primer site and unique molecular identifiers. cDNA synthesis was primed from both the TCR alpha and TCR beta constant segments. Libraries were amplified in two PCR steps, with sample barcodes and sequencing adapters added in the second step. Sequencing of the libraries was done on either Illumina HiSeq 2500 (2x100 bp) or NovaSeq (2x150 bp). Per the source publication's procedure: Demultiplexing of reads and collapsing into UMI consensus sequences were performed with MIGEC, and V(D)J alignment was carried out with MiXCR. Clonotypes responding to the vaccine were identified with edgeR on replicate PBMC samples, with the criteria of FDR below 0.01 and a log2 fold change above 5 up to day 15. CD4 or CD8 identity was assigned to each bulk clonotype according to whether the clonotype was present at higher abundance in the sequenced CD4 repertoire or the sequenced CD8 repertoire. Using fastp trimming at Q25 and MiXCR clonotype assembly, TCRdb reanalyzed the public sequencing data and kept in-frame beta chains. Every entry covers one CDR3 protein and lists the most common genes and DNA from its rows. In this record, the V and J calls reflect TCRdb's handling and not the investigators' own analysis. The sample contains 450,000 to 550,000 distinct CDR3 sequences, roughly a fifth of them found a single time. Of the sample, about 16% is held by the ten largest clones.

The input for sequencing was PBMCs, taken roughly 23 days after the first yellow fever vaccination. The sequence derives from a man younger than 35 who received the YFV17D yellow fever vaccine. Recombination connected TRBV7-2 to TRBJ2-2; the D gene remains uncertain. The CDR3 corresponds to CASSLVRGDTGELFF. The sequenced DNA is TGTGCCAGCAGCTTAGTTCGAGGTGACACCGGGGAGCTGTTTTTT. With all but the CDR3 taken from the reference TRBV7-2 and TRBJ2-2 genes, the full variable domain is: GAGVSQSPSNKVTEKGKDVELRCDPISGHTALYWYRQSLGQGLEFLIYFQGNSAPDKSGLPSDRFSAERTGGSVSTLTIQRTQQEDSAVYLCASSLVRGDTGELFFGEGSRLTVL.